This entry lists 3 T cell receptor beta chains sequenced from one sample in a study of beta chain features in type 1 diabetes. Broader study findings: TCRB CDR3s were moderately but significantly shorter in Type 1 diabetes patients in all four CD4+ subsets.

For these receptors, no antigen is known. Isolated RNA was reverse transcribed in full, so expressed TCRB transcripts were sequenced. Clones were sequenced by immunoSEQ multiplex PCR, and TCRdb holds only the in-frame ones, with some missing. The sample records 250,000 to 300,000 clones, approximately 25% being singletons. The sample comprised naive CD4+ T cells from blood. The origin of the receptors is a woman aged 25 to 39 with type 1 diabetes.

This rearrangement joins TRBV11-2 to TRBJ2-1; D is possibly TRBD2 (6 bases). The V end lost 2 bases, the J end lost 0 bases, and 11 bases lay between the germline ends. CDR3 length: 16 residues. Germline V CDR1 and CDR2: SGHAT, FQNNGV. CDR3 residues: CASSLMEGRSYNEQFF. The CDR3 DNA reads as TGTGCCAGCAGCTTAATGGAGGGGCGCTCCTACAATGAGCAGTTCTTC.

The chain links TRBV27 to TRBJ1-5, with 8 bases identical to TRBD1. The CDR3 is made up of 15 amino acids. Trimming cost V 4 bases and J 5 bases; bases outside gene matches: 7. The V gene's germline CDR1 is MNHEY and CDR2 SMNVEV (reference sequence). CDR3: CASSSPGQGDQPQHF. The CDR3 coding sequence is TGTGCCAGCAGTTCCCCCGGACAGGGAGATCAGCCCCAGCATTTT.

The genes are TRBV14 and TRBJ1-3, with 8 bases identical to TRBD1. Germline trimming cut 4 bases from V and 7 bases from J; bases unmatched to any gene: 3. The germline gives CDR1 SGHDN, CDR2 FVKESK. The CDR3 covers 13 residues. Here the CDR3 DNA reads TGTGCCAGCAGCCCGGGACAGGAGAACACCATATATTTT. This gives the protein CASSPGQENTIYF. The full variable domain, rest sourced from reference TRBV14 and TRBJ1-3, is EAGVTQFPSHSVIEKGQTVTLRCDPISGHDNLYWYRRVMGKEIKFLLHFVKESKQDESGMPNNRFLAERTGGTYSTLKVQPAELEDSGVYFCASSPGQENTIYFGEGSWLTVV.